Each of the 10 T cell receptor beta chains below was sequenced from the same sample in a study of blood T cell repertoires in COVID-19 (dated by TCRdb to 2018 to 2020). Libraries were built with the immunoSEQ multiplex PCR assay. TCRdb holds this immuneACCESS table with in-frame rearrangements only. Some clones are missing; in checked studies, unresolved V genes explain under half, and the rest has no known cause. Present in this sample are just under 85,000 clones, approximately 82% of which were seen just once. The ten largest make up around 15% of the sample. The material sequenced was peripheral blood. The receptor set was obtained from a woman between 55 and 75 years old with acute or convalescent COVID-19.

The chain uses TRBV19 and TRBJ2-1; 7 bases map to TRBD1. The CDR3 covers 18 residues. Trimming removed 5 bases from V and 5 bases from J; junction bases left unmatched: 18. The germline gives CDR1 LNHDA, CDR2 SQIVND (reference sequence). CDR3 amino acids: CASSAADRVKGLDNEQFF. Written as DNA, the CDR3 is TGTGCCAGTAGTGCGGCTGACAGGGTGAAGGGCCTCGACAATGAGCAGTTCTTC.

The rearrangement uses TRBV11-2 and TRBJ2-1; 12 bases match TRBD2. CDR3 length: 18 residues. Trimming cost V 2 bases and J 3 bases; bases outside gene matches: 8. Germline V gene data show CDR1 as SGHAT and CDR2 as FQNNGV. CDR3 coding DNA: TGTGCCAGCAGCTTATCACTAGCGGGAGGTTCATACTACAATGAGCAGTTCTTC. Protein: CASSLSLAGGSYYNEQFF. Together with reference TRBV11-2 and TRBJ2-1, the CDR3 gives the full variable domain: EAGVAQSPRYKIIEKRQSVAFWCNPISGHATLYWYQQILGQGPKLLIQFQNNGVVDDSQLPKDRFSAERLKGVDSTLKIQPAKLEDSAVYLCASSLSLAGGSYYNEQFFGPGTRLTVL.

This chain joins TRBV9 and TRBJ1-3, with TRBD1 matching over 8 bases. After removal of 3 bases from V and 5 bases from J, the junction contained 4 bases not matched to a gene. This CDR3 region has 14 residues. Germline V gives CDR1 SGDLS, CDR2 YYNGEE. CDR3 in DNA: TGTGCCAGCAGCGGTGGACAGGGACGAAACACCATATATTTT. This translates into CASSGGQGRNTIYF.

This clone turned up a few times. Other DNA sequences from this sample encode an identical CDR3 as well. This rearrangement joins TRBV18 to TRBJ2-7; a weak D match, TRBD1 (6 bases). Germline CDR1 KGHSH, CDR2 LQKENI. Trimming shortened V by 5 bases and J by 3 bases, and 8 bases separated the two germline ends. The CDR3 runs to 12 residues. CDR3 protein: CASSGQSYEQYF. Written as DNA, the CDR3 is TGTGCCAGCTCAGGACAGAGCTACGAGCAGTACTTC.

The gene calls are TRBV6-5 and TRBJ2-7; TRBD2 matches at 10 bases. The trim removed 6 bases at V and 2 bases at J, leaving 7 bases unmatched. The CDR3 length is 15 residues. Germline V gene lookup returns CDR1 MNHEY and CDR2 SVGAGI. The CDR3 protein is CASSGLAGGAYEQYF. CDR3 in DNA: TGTGCCAGCAGCGGGTTAGCGGGAGGAGCCTACGAGCAGTACTTC.

This clone was counted between two and nine times. The chain combines TRBV2 with TRBJ1-5; D is possibly TRBD1 (6 bases). The CDR3 consists of 14 residues. The V end was cut by 5 bases, the J end by 6 bases, with 14 bases between. The germline V gene encodes CDR1 SNHLY and CDR2 FYNNEI. CDR3 bases: TGTGCCAGCAGTTGGTTGGGGGCGGGTCAGCCCCAGCATTTT. Translated, it gives CASSWLGAGQPQHF.

This chain connects TRBV19 to TRBJ1-1; D is undetermined. Trimming shortened V by 0 bases and J by 7 bases, and 9 bases separated the two germline ends. Germline values: CDR1 LNHDA, CDR2 SQIVND (reference sequence). This CDR3 has 13 residues. CDR3 sequence (DNA): TGTGCCAGTAGTATAGATGACGGGGATGAAGCTTTCTTT. Protein: CASSIDDGDEAFF.

The V gene is TRBV11-2, the J gene TRBJ2-5; tentatively, D is TRBD2 (6 bases). The CDR3 covers 11 residues. V was shortened by 3 bases and J by 8 bases, with 7 bases between the two germline ends. Germline CDR1 is SGHAT and CDR2 is FQNNGV. Here the CDR3 reads CASSLGGTQYF. CDR3 DNA sequence: TGTGCCAGCAGCTTGGGGGGAACCCAGTACTTC.

V usage is TRBV10-2 and J usage is TRBJ2-3, with TRBD2 identical over 8 bases. V trimming: 6 bases; J trimming: 2 bases; junction bases outside the gene matches: 19. This CDR3 is built from 19 residues. Per germline, CDR1 WSHSY and CDR2 SAAADI. The CDR3 spells CASRDSGLRTSWITDTQYF. CDR3 coding DNA: TGCGCCAGCAGGGATTCAGGGCTCAGGACTAGCTGGATCACAGATACGCAGTATTTT.

The chain is built from TRBV18 and TRBJ2-5; 10 bases are shared with TRBD1. The CDR3 runs 17 residues. The germline CDR1 and CDR2 sequences are KGHSH and LQKENI. V shed 0 bases, J shed 1 base, and the junction held 5 bases outside the gene matches. The CDR3 nucleotides are TGTGCCAGCTCACCACCCCCGGGACAGGGGTCCCAAGAGACCCAGTACTTC. Its protein is CASSPPPGQGSQETQYF.